This is a list of T cell receptor beta chains from one sample in a study of blood T cell repertoires in COVID-19. Here immunoSEQ multiplex PCR was the method, and the copy in TCRdb shows in-frame clones only, minus some. The sample contains approximately 46,000 clones, around 91% of which appear only once. Sequenced material: peripheral blood. Every receptor here comes from a man aged 50 to 59 with active COVID-19. Both conserved end residues are part of each CDR3. The D gene is left open where the match is weak. Expanded clones get a size class; other rows say once, few or many, or leave the size out.

D	V	J	size	DNA	CDR3
TRBD1	TRBV10-3	TRBJ2-1	-	TGTGCCATCAGTGACCGGGACAGGGTGTTGGGTCCTTCCTACAATGAGCAGTTCTTC	CAISDRDRVLGPSYNEQFF
-	TRBV19	TRBJ1-2	-	TGTGCCAGTAGTAGGAGCGTGACAGATTATGGCTACACCTTC	CASSRSVTDYGYTF
TRBD1	TRBV20-1	TRBJ2-1	-	TGCAGTGCTGGCAGGGGGCTCGAGCAGTTCTTC	CSAGRGLEQFF
-	TRBV21-1	TRBJ1-2	-	TGTGCCTCAGGCAGCATTCCGGATGGCTACACCTTC	CASGSIPDGYTF
-	TRBV2	TRBJ2-4	-	TGTGCCAGCAGTGAAGTGGCAGGGATTGTAGCCAAAAACATTCAGTACTTC	CASSEVAGIVAKNIQYF
TRBD2	TRBV6-5	TRBJ2-1	-	TGTGCCAGCAGCCTACTAGCGGGGGGGCGACGAGAGCAGTTCTTC	CASSLLAGGRREQFF
TRBD2	TRBV11-2	TRBJ2-1	-	TGTGCCAGCAGCTTAACTCCCCTGGCTAGCGGGGCTGAGCAGTTCTTC	CASSLTPLASGAEQFF
-	TRBV19	TRBJ1-2	-	TGTGCCAGTAGTTCGACAGCTTTCTATGGCTACACCTTC	CASSSTAFYGYTF
TRBD1	TRBV18	TRBJ1-1	-	TGTGCCAGCTCACCACCTGGACAGGGAGGTGAAGCTTTCTTT	CASSPPGQGGEAFF
TRBD2	TRBV24-1	TRBJ2-1	-	TGTGCCACCAGATCAACTAGCGGTATCTACAATGAGCAGTTCTTC	CATRSTSGIYNEQFF
-	TRBV19	TRBJ1-3	-	TGTGCCAGTAGTCATCCGGGACTCAGAACCTCTGGAAACACCATATATTTT	CASSHPGLRTSGNTIYF
-	TRBV3-1/TRBV3-2	TRBJ1-1	-	TGTGCCAGCAGCCAAGAGGTGAGGCGGACTGAAGCTTTCTTT	CASSQEVRRTEAFF
-	TRBV3-1/TRBV3-2	TRBJ1-3	few	TGTGCCAGCAGCCACCGGGGGGGGATCACCATATATTTT	CASSHRGGITIYF
TRBD1	TRBV5-1	TRBJ2-3	-	TGCGCCAGCAGCTTCACCGGGACAGCCACAGATACGCAGTATTTT	CASSFTGTATDTQYF
TRBD1	TRBV5-1	TRBJ2-3	-	TGCGCCAGCAGCTCCATGACAGGGTATACAGATACGCAGTATTTT	CASSSMTGYTDTQYF
-	TRBV7-8	TRBJ2-2	-	TGTGCCAGCAGCTTAGCAGCGAAGAACCTAATAGGGGAGCTGTTTTTT	CASSLAAKNLIGELFF
-	TRBV7-8	TRBJ2-2	-	TGTGCCAGCAGCTTTGTGGCGGGACTGAGTCAACCCGGGGAGCTGTTTTTT	CASSFVAGLSQPGELFF
TRBD1	TRBV20-1	TRBJ1-1	-	TGCAGTGCGAGTTCAGGGGGGAATTGGAACACTGAAGCTTTCTTT	CSASSGGNWNTEAFF
TRBD2	TRBV30	TRBJ2-4	-	TGTGCCTGGAGTGTACCGGGGGGTGGAAACATTCAGTACTTC	CAWSVPGGGNIQYF
-	TRBV27	TRBJ2-3	-	TGTGCCAGCACCCCGAGTGACCCGCAACGGGGAGATACGCAGTATTTT	CASTPSDPQRGDTQYF
-	TRBV27	TRBJ1-1	-	TGTGCCAGCAGTTTTGTCGGCGGGAACACTGAAGCTTTCTTT	CASSFVGGNTEAFF
-	TRBV27	TRBJ1-1	-	TGTGCCAGCAGTTTAAACAGCCTGGGGTCTCGGGGAGCTTTCTTT	CASSLNSLGSRGAFF